These 22 T cell receptor beta chains share one sample of origin, sequenced in a study of CD8 T cells in ankylosing spondylitis. TCRdb recomputed calls from the 5' RACE reads with MiXCR, one row per CDR3 protein. The sample has fewer than 250,000 distinct CDR3 sequences; about 10% are singletons. The sample comprised blood, either unsorted or a sorted T cell fraction (not recorded which). These receptors all stem from a male donor with ankylosing spondylitis or in good health (not recorded which).

This CDR3 reads CASRNGENTEAFF. The CDR3 DNA reads TGTGCCAGCAGGAATGGGGAGAACACTGAAGCTTTCTTT. The gene calls are TRBV6-1 and TRBJ1-1; D unresolved. V lost 6 bases to trimming and J lost 1 base, with 9 bases between them. This CDR3 is 13 amino acids long. Germline CDR1 MNHNS, CDR2 SASEGT.

The chain's CDR3 is CASSQNAGSSYEQYF. CDR3 DNA sequence: TGTGCCAGCAGCCAAAATGCGGGGAGCTCCTACGAGCAGTACTTC. The chain combines TRBV3-1 with TRBJ2-7; perhaps TRBD2 as D (6 bases). Germline lookup yields CDR1 LGHDT and CDR2 YNNKEL (reference sequence). The CDR3 spans 15 residues. V was clipped by 2 bases and J by 0 bases, with 11 bases between them.

This clonotype was seen ten or more times. The V gene is TRBV27, the J gene TRBJ2-2; tentative D call: TRBD2 (5 bases). Trimming pared 8 bases from V and 3 bases from J, leaving 10 bases between. Germline loops: CDR1 MNHEY, CDR2 SMNVEV (reference sequence). The CDR3 has 13 amino acids. The CDR3, as DNA: TGTGCCAGCCACAATAGCGACACCGGGGAGCTGTTTTTT. The encoded protein is CASHNSDTGELFF.

At least ten counts were recorded for this clonotype. V gene TRBV2 combines with J gene TRBJ2-4; D uncertain. Germline lookup yields CDR1 SNHLY and CDR2 FYNNEI. The CDR3 contains 11 residues. V shed 0 bases and J shed 8 bases, with 2 bases lying between them. The CDR3 region has the DNA TGTGCCAGCAGTGAAGCGGACATTCAGTACTTC. Protein product: CASSEADIQYF.

The table lists this clonotype with many counts. The V gene is TRBV5-1, the J gene TRBJ1-1; D might be TRBD1 (6 bases). V was shortened by 6 bases and J by 4 bases, with 25 bases between the two germline ends. The CDR3 runs 17 residues. Germline loops: CDR1 SGHRS, CDR2 YFSETQ. This CDR3 is CASTSQGLEVRGTEAFF. The CDR3 DNA reads as TGCGCCAGCACCTCCCAGGGGCTGGAAGTTCGAGGCACTGAAGCTTTCTTT. Full variable domain (rest looked up from reference TRBV5-1 and TRBJ1-1): KAGVTQTPRYLIKTRGQQVTLSCSPISGHRSVSWYQQTPGQGLQFLFEYFSETQRNKGNFPGRFSGRQFSNSRSEMNVSTLELGDSALYLCASTSQGLEVRGTEAFFGQGTRLTVV.

This clonotype appeared many times. The V call is TRBV7-2, the J call TRBJ1-3; no firm D call. Trimming removed 1 base from V and 0 bases from J, with 13 bases in between. From germline, CDR1 is SGHTA and CDR2 FQGNSA. The CDR3 has 17 amino acids. CDR3 loop: CASSLGRGRSSGNTIYF. The DNA for the CDR3 is TGTGCCAGCAGCTTAGGGAGAGGCAGGTCCTCTGGAAACACCATATATTTT.

The CDR3 here is CATSEGAFGYTF. The CDR3 nucleotides read TGTGCCACCAGTGAGGGGGCTTTTGGCTACACCTTC. This chain joins TRBV24-1 and TRBJ1-2; perhaps TRBD1 as D (6 bases). Germline-derived CDR1 and CDR2 are KGHDR and SFDVKD. Between the trimmed V and J ends, which lost 4 bases and 7 bases, there was a span of 9 bases. The CDR3 runs 12 residues.

This clonotype came up many times. V is TRBV5-1 and J is TRBJ2-2; D is possibly TRBD1 (6 bases). Germline CDR1 is SGHRS and CDR2 is YFSETQ. Trimming took off 4 bases at V and 4 bases at J, with 11 bases between the two ends. CDR3 length: 14 residues. The CDR3 loop reads CASSRTDSTGELFF. The CDR3 DNA reads TGCGCCAGCAGCCGGACAGATTCCACCGGGGAGCTGTTTTTT.

V and J are TRBV10-2 and TRBJ2-5; D possibly corresponds to TRBD2 (6 bases). This CDR3 has 14 amino acids. The germline V and J ends were trimmed by 7 bases and 1 base, with 13 bases remaining between them. Germline V lookup: CDR1 WSHSY, CDR2 SAAADI. CDR3 bases: TGCGCCAGCAACAGCTTGGGAGGCCAAGAGACCCAGTACTTC. Its translation: CASNSLGGQETQYF.

Of note for this clonotype: The junction departs from the called germline gene at one end, perhaps through a read error. V usage is TRBV20-1 and J usage is TRBJ1-4, with 9 bases lining up with TRBD1. Looked up from germline, CDR1 is DFQATT and CDR2 is SNEGSKA (reference sequence). This CDR3 is built from 17 residues. The CDR3 DNA reads TGCTGTGCTAGAGGATTCTTTGTTCGGACAGGGGCTGAAAAACTGTTTTTT. Translated: CCARGFFVRTGAEKLFF.

The genes are TRBV7-2 and TRBJ2-1; weak D call: TRBD2 (6 bases). Trimming cost V 7 bases and J 7 bases, with 20 bases left between them. Germline V CDR1 and CDR2: SGHTA, FQGNSA. The CDR3 contains 15 residues. The CDR3 region is CASTPGGFGYNEQFF. CDR3 in DNA: TGTGCCAGCACCCCTGGGGGGTTTGGATATAATGAGCAGTTCTTC.

This clonotype has ten or more counts. The chain couples TRBV6-1 to TRBJ2-3; a possible D gene is TRBD2 (5 bases). V lost 7 bases and J lost 4, with 12 bases in between. The CDR3 consists of 13 residues. Germline V lookup: CDR1 MNHNS, CDR2 SASEGT. The CDR3 protein is CASTPGRADTQYF. In DNA form, the CDR3 reads TGTGCCAGCACCCCCGGGCGGGCAGATACGCAGTATTTT.

There are many counts of this clonotype. V is TRBV27 and J is TRBJ1-3; TRBD1 aligns across 7 bases. This CDR3 has 15 residues. Germline V gives CDR1 MNHEY, CDR2 SMNVEV (reference sequence). Trimming removed 4 bases from V and 4 bases from J; junction bases left unmatched: 7. The CDR3 DNA reads TGTGCCAGCAGTTCGTCCGGGACAGTAGGAAACACCATATATTTT. Translated, it gives CASSSSGTVGNTIYF.

This clonotype was seen more than once but under ten times. The chain joins TRBV5-1 to TRBJ2-1; D perhaps matches TRBD2 (6 bases). CDR1 and CDR2 from the germline V gene are SGHRS and YFSETQ. This CDR3 contains 14 residues. V was pared by 6 bases and J by 5 bases, with 15 bases between. The CDR3 reads CASTGLASHNEQFF. The CDR3 DNA reads as TGCGCCAGCACTGGGCTAGCGTCGCACAATGAGCAGTTCTTC.

Many counts were recorded for this clonotype. The V gene is TRBV9, the J gene TRBJ2-2; 10 bases are shared with TRBD2. Germline V gene data show CDR1 as SGDLS and CDR2 as YYNGEE. Unmatched junction bases numbered 4, after V lost 0 bases and J lost 2 bases. There are 17 residues in the CDR3. The CDR3 is CASSVGLAGGNTGELFF. CDR3 sequence (DNA): TGTGCCAGCAGCGTAGGATTAGCGGGGGGTAACACCGGGGAGCTGTTTTTT.

This clonotype was counted ten times or more. The chain combines TRBV6-1 with TRBJ1-5, with TRBD1 matching over 7 bases. Germline V gene data show CDR1 as MNHNS and CDR2 as SASEGT. V trimming: 0 bases; J trimming: 7 bases; junction bases outside the gene matches: 9. The CDR3 length is 16 residues. This chain's CDR3 is CASSEAYRGLGQPQHF. CDR3 bases: TGTGCCAGCAGTGAAGCGTACAGGGGTTTGGGGCAGCCCCAGCATTTT.

The V and J genes are TRBV7-9 and TRBJ2-3, with D maybe TRBD2 (6 bases). The V and J ends lost 5 bases and 3 bases respectively, with 15 bases between them. The germline CDR1 and CDR2 sequences are SEHNR and FQNEAQ (reference sequence). The CDR3 runs 15 residues. The CDR3 coding sequence is TGTGCCAGCAGCATAGTGTCCGGGGGAACAGATACGCAGTATTTT. It encodes CASSIVSGGTDTQYF.

The table lists this clonotype with a few counts. This CDR3 is missing its conserved last phenylalanine or tryptophan, likely due to a read error. The DNA is left out, because the CDR3 cannot be placed on it with certainty; the CDR3 is given as TCRdb lists it. This sequence joins TRBV7-9 and TRBJ1-1; the DNA was not used to check the table's D call, TRBD1. Germline V lookup: CDR1 SEHNR, CDR2 FQNEAQ (reference sequence). 12 amino acids form the CDR3, both terminal residues included. The CDR3: CASSPGGQGPFR.

This clonotype was seen ten or more times. The chain joins TRBV29-1 to TRBJ1-5; D perhaps matches TRBD1 (6 bases). Germline values: CDR1 SQVTM, CDR2 ANQGSEA. Trimming took off 7 bases at V and 2 bases at J, with 15 bases between the two ends. This CDR3 region has 14 residues. Here the CDR3 DNA reads TGCAGCGCCAGCGAGGCAGGGGGCAATCAGCCCCAGCATTTT. Protein: CSASEAGGNQPQHF.

This clonotype showed up many times. This chain links TRBV5-5 with TRBJ1-2; D gene ambiguous. The CDR3 runs to 15 residues. With 0 bases removed from V and 1 base from J, the gap between germline ends came to 10 bases. In germline, CDR1 is SGHKS, CDR2 YYEKEE (reference sequence). In nucleotides, the CDR3 is TGTGCCAGCAGCTTGGCCGGGAACGATAACTATGGCTACACCTTC. This translates into CASSLAGNDNYGYTF.

A word on this clonotype: The germline gene is not matched at one end of the junction; a read error may be the cause. The chain combines TRBV18 with TRBJ1-5; D ambiguous. The CDR3 covers 15 residues. Germline CDR1 and CDR2: KGHSH and LQKENI. CDR3 bases: TGTGCCAGCTCTGCCATGGAACAGAGCTATCACCCCCAGCATTTT. Protein product: CASSAMEQSYHPQHF.

This chain joins TRBV6-1 and TRBJ2-3, with TRBD2 as a possible D gene (7 bases). V lost 8 bases, J lost 1 base, and 16 bases lay in between. This CDR3 has 15 amino acids. Germline V lookup: CDR1 MNHNS, CDR2 SASEGT. The CDR3: CASGKGGPGTDTQYF. CDR3 bases: TGTGCCAGCGGGAAGGGGGGGCCCGGCACAGATACGCAGTATTTT.